These 19 T cell receptor beta chains were sequenced from one sample in a study of brain T cells in children with intractable seizures. Assay: immunoSEQ multiplex PCR; the TCRdb copy retains only in-frame clones and omits some. This table holds approximately 330,000 clones, about 93% found once. Stated time point: blood from clinic visit 5 months post-surgery; TSC patient then seizure free. The material was peripheral blood, obtained roughly 5 months after surgery. Receptor source: a boy younger than two with tuberous sclerosis and intractable seizures.

The chain uses TRBV6-5 and TRBJ1-2; 7 bases map to TRBD1. The J segment lost 2 bases and the V segment lost 6 bases, leaving 6 bases of the junction unmatched. Germline V gene sequence: CDR1 MNHEY, CDR2 SVGAGI. The CDR3 length is 14 residues. CDR3 protein: CASRRRTGNYGYTF. The CDR3 nucleotides read TGTGCCAGCAGGCGAAGGACAGGCAACTATGGCTACACCTTC.

V usage is TRBV7-9 and J usage is TRBJ2-3, with 10 bases that match TRBD2. The trim removed 4 bases at V and 4 bases at J, leaving 8 bases unmatched. CDR1 and CDR2 (germline): SEHNR, FQNEAQ (reference sequence). CDR3 size: 16 residues. CDR3 sequence reads: CASSSLLSGRADTQYF. The CDR3 DNA sequence: TGTGCCAGCAGCTCCCTCCTGAGCGGGAGGGCAGATACGCAGTATTTT.

Here the CDR3 DNA reads TGTGCCAGCAGTAATCCGGGAGGCACTGAAGCTTTCTTT. This gives the protein CASSNPGGTEAFF. The J gene is TRBJ1-1, the V gene TRBV2; D is undetermined. The germline V gene encodes CDR1 SNHLY and CDR2 FYNNEI. The CDR3 covers 13 residues. The germline V and J ends were trimmed by 5 bases and 4 bases, with 11 bases remaining between them. The full variable domain, its missing parts supplied by reference TRBV2 and TRBJ1-1, is EPEVTQTPSHQVTQMGQEVILRCVPISNHLYFYWYRQILGQKVEFLVSFYNNEISEKSEIFDDQFSVERPDGSNFTLKIRSTKLEDSAMYFCASSNPGGTEAFFGQGTRLTVV.

V usage is TRBV12-3 or TRBV12-4 and J usage is TRBJ1-2; 9 bases match TRBD1. The junction had 4 bases not matched to a gene; V was cut back by 5 bases and J by 6 bases. The CDR3 totals 13 residues. As DNA, the CDR3 is TGTGCCAGCAGTCCAAGGACAGGGGATGGCTACACCTTC. Its protein product is CASSPRTGDGYTF.

This chain joins TRBV2 and TRBJ2-1; TRBD2 matches at 7 bases. CDR1 is SNHLY and CDR2 is FYNNEI in the germline V gene. This CDR3 region has 15 residues. J was trimmed by 3 bases and V by 5 bases; bases with no gene match: 7. This chain's CDR3 is CASSPFGGSYNEQFF. Here the CDR3 DNA reads TGTGCCAGCAGTCCGTTCGGGGGGAGCTACAATGAGCAGTTCTTC.

V usage is TRBV27 and J usage is TRBJ1-5, with D hard to call. V lost 4 bases, J lost 4 bases, and 11 bases lay in between. Germline CDR1 reads MNHEY; CDR2 reads SMNVEV (reference sequence). The CDR3 extends over 14 amino acids. The CDR3 reads CASSSDLYNQPQHF. For the CDR3, the DNA is TGTGCCAGCAGTTCCGACTTATATAATCAGCCCCAGCATTTT.

The chain couples TRBV19 to TRBJ2-3; tentative D call: TRBD1 (5 bases). This CDR3 is built from 14 residues. The V end was cut by 6 bases, the J end by 2 bases, with 12 bases between. Per germline, CDR1 LNHDA and CDR2 SQIVND (reference sequence). The CDR3 sequence is CASRGRGFTDTQYF. DNA for the CDR3: TGTGCCAGTAGGGGTAGGGGATTCACAGATACGCAGTATTTT.

This clone occurred once. The rearrangement uses TRBV7-9 and TRBJ2-1, with D unclear. The germline gives CDR1 SEHNR, CDR2 FQNEAQ (reference sequence). V was cut by 5 bases and J by 2 bases, with 4 bases left in between. This CDR3 is built from 12 residues. DNA of the CDR3: TGTGCCAGCAGCCCAACCTACAATGAGCAGTTCTTC. Its protein product is CASSPTYNEQFF.

The chain employs TRBV30 and TRBJ1-1; D gene uncertain. V lost 5 bases to trimming and J lost 7 bases, with 14 bases between them. CDR1 and CDR2 (germline): GTSNPN, SVGIG (reference sequence). The CDR3 has 12 amino acids. DNA of the CDR3: TGTGCCTGGGCCCGTACGGGATTTGAAGCTTTCTTT. It specifies CAWARTGFEAFF.

The chain employs TRBV20-1 and TRBJ1-2; 9 nucleotides agree with TRBD1. This CDR3 has 13 amino acids. The V gene end was trimmed by 3 bases and the J gene end by 6 bases; junction bases not matched to a gene: 5. CDR1 and CDR2 (germline): DFQATT, SNEGSKA (reference sequence). CDR3 region: CSASNRGPDGYTF. In DNA, the CDR3 is TGCAGTGCTAGTAACAGGGGGCCCGATGGCTACACCTTC.

This chain connects TRBV27 to TRBJ2-1; the D gene is possibly TRBD2 (8 bases). V gave up 6 bases and J gave up 4 bases, with 19 bases separating them. The CDR3 spans 16 residues. CDR1 is MNHEY and CDR2 is SMNVEV in the germline V gene (reference sequence). CDR3 region: CASRRQGLAGYNEQFF. The CDR3 coding sequence is TGTGCCAGCAGGCGACAGGGATTAGCGGGGTACAATGAGCAGTTCTTC.

The chain carries TRBV29-1 and TRBJ2-1, with 10 bases matching TRBD1. Trimming took 3 bases from V and 2 from J; bases not matched to a gene: 1. The CDR3 covers 14 residues. The germline V gene encodes CDR1 SQVTM and CDR2 ANQGSEA. CDR3 sequence reads: CSVDGTGAYNEQFF. CDR3 bases: TGCAGCGTTGATGGGACAGGGGCCTACAATGAGCAGTTCTTC.

The chain couples TRBV2 to TRBJ1-5; 8 nucleotides align to TRBD1. There are 14 residues in the CDR3. Germline loops: CDR1 SNHLY, CDR2 FYNNEI. The V gene end was trimmed by 6 bases and the J gene end by 2 bases; junction bases not matched to a gene: 3. The DNA for the CDR3 is TGTGCCAGCAGGGAGGGACAGGGCAATCAGCCCCAGCATTTT. Translation gives CASREGQGNQPQHF.

This chain links TRBV12-5 with TRBJ1-1, with 8 bases matching TRBD1. From germline, CDR1 is LGHNT and CDR2 FRNRAP. The CDR3 is 17 amino acids. V was clipped by 5 bases and J by 2 bases; unmatched bases: 13. As DNA, the CDR3 is TGTGCTAGTGGTCCCCACTCCGGACAGGGTGGCAACACTGAAGCTTTCTTT. Its protein is CASGPHSGQGGNTEAFF.

The chain recombines TRBV10-1 with TRBJ1-1, with unresolved D. Germline CDR1 reads WNHNN; CDR2 reads SYGVQD (reference sequence). This CDR3 has 15 residues. The ends were cut back, 4 bases at V and 1 base at J, with 13 bases in the middle. The DNA of the CDR3 is TGCGCCAGCAGTGTCGGAACCCATCCGAACACTGAAGCTTTCTTT. Protein sequence: CASSVGTHPNTEAFF.

Regarding this clone: Other DNA sequences of this sample code for an identical CDR3. The rearrangement joins TRBV19 to TRBJ1-5; tentatively, D is TRBD1 (5 bases). The germline CDR1 and CDR2 sequences are LNHDA and SQIVND (reference sequence). Trimming cost V 3 bases and J 2 bases, with 8 bases left between them. The CDR3 covers 14 residues. In DNA form, the CDR3 reads TGTGCCAGTAGTATGGGGGTAGGCAATCAGCCCCAGCATTTT. The encoded protein is CASSMGVGNQPQHF.

The chain combines TRBV5-1 with TRBJ2-7, with D perhaps matching TRBD1 or TRBD2 (6 bases each). Germline V gives CDR1 SGHRS, CDR2 YFSETQ. V was shortened by 7 bases and J by 0 bases, with 14 bases between the two germline ends. CDR3 length equals 14 residues. CDR3 region: CASHLGGSSYEQYF. In nucleotides, the CDR3 is TGCGCCAGCCATCTCGGGGGCAGCTCCTACGAGCAGTACTTC.

There are a few counts of this clone. This sequence joins TRBV10-1 and TRBJ1-1; D gene ambiguous. CDR1 and CDR2 from the germline V gene are WNHNN and SYGVQD (reference sequence). The CDR3 sequence is 13 residues long. V dropped 7 bases and J dropped 1 base, with 10 bases sitting between them. The CDR3 reads CASIGPRNTEAFF. The CDR3 DNA sequence: TGCGCCAGCATAGGCCCAAGGAACACTGAAGCTTTCTTT.

This chain connects TRBV7-9 to TRBJ2-1; possibly TRBD2 for D (5 bases). The V and J ends lost 0 bases and 0 bases respectively, with 9 bases between them. This CDR3 region has 16 residues. The germline V gene has CDR1 SEHNR and CDR2 FQNEAQ (reference sequence). CDR3 DNA sequence: TGTGCCAGCAGCTTAGCTAAAGGGAGCTCCTACAATGAGCAGTTCTTC. It specifies CASSLAKGSSYNEQFF.